These 24 T cell receptor beta chains were all obtained from the same sample, sequenced in a study of blood T cell repertoires in COVID-19. Libraries were prepared by immunoSEQ multiplex PCR; TCRdb keeps only in-frame clonotypes and omits some of them. The sample records 400,000 or so clones, about 88% being singletons. The sample comprised peripheral blood. All receptors come from a human donor in a cohort sampled during active COVID-19.

This chain joins TRBV6-1 and TRBJ2-5, with D perhaps TRBD2 (6 bases). The CDR3 length is 15 residues. Per germline, CDR1 MNHNS and CDR2 SASEGT. V lost 3 bases and J lost 1, with 12 bases in between. The CDR3, as DNA: TGTGCCAGCAGTGACGGGCGGGGAATCCAAGAGACCCAGTACTTC. Protein sequence: CASSDGRGIQETQYF.

The chain links TRBV30 to TRBJ2-7; 7 nucleotides align to TRBD2. The J segment lost 6 bases and the V segment lost 4 bases, leaving 12 bases of the junction unmatched. Germline V gives CDR1 GTSNPN, CDR2 SVGIG (reference sequence). The CDR3 is made up of 14 amino acids. CDR3: CAWTGGRHLLEQYF. The CDR3, as DNA: TGTGCCTGGACGGGGGGTAGACACCTTCTCGAGCAGTACTTC.

The rearrangement joins TRBV19 to TRBJ2-5; 14 bases agree with TRBD2. Germline CDR1 and CDR2: LNHDA and SQIVND (reference sequence). Trimming removed 4 bases from V and 5 bases from J; junction bases left unmatched: 6. The CDR3 covers 16 residues. CDR3 in amino acids: CASSSGRLAGGETQYF. The CDR3 DNA sequence: TGTGCCAGTAGTAGCGGGAGACTAGCGGGAGGGGAGACCCAGTACTTC.

This chain links TRBV6-6 with TRBJ1-3; possible D gene TRBD1, 5 bases. CDR1 is MNHNY and CDR2 is SVGAGI in the germline V gene (reference sequence). V was trimmed by 5 bases and J by 8 bases, leaving 25 bases between them. CDR3 length equals 17 residues. The CDR3 is CASSQSVRSGAGHTIYF. The CDR3 coding sequence is TGTGCCAGCAGTCAATCGGTTAGGAGCGGGGCGGGGCACACCATATATTTT.

The chain combines TRBV5-1 with TRBJ2-7; 8 bases align to TRBD2. The V gene end was trimmed by 3 bases and the J gene end by 2 bases; junction bases not matched to a gene: 4. The CDR3 has 14 amino acids. Germline-derived CDR1 and CDR2 are SGHRS and YFSETQ. The CDR3 region is CASSSAGVPYEQYF. The CDR3 DNA is TGCGCCAGCAGCTCAGCGGGAGTACCCTACGAGCAGTACTTC.

The chain links TRBV6-5 to TRBJ2-1; 7 bases line up with TRBD1. V lost 6 bases, J lost 8 bases, and 10 bases stayed unmatched. The CDR3 is 14 residues long. Germline V gene data show CDR1 as MNHEY and CDR2 as SVGAGI. This CDR3 is CASRNHRGRDEQFF. In DNA, the CDR3 is TGTGCCAGCAGGAATCACAGGGGTCGGGATGAGCAGTTCTTC.

The genes are TRBV10-2 and TRBJ2-5, with 9 bases that match TRBD1. The V gene end was trimmed by 6 bases and the J gene end by 5 bases; junction bases not matched to a gene: 7. CDR1 is WSHSY, CDR2 SAAADI, per germline. CDR3 length: 14 residues. CDR3 residues: CASSETDRGETQYF. The CDR3 region has the DNA TGCGCCAGCAGCGAAACAGACAGGGGGGAGACCCAGTACTTC.

Here the CDR3 DNA reads TGTGCCAGCAGACCGGGACAGGGTGGGGGTAGTTGGCAAGAGACCCAGTACTTC. This codes for CASRPGQGGGSWQETQYF. The rearrangement uses TRBV4-2 and TRBJ2-5, with TRBD1 matching 9 bases. The CDR3 consists of 18 residues. Germline V gene lookup returns CDR1 LGHNA and CDR2 YNFKEQ. The V gene end was trimmed by 6 bases and the J gene end by 2 bases; junction bases not matched to a gene: 16.

Here the CDR3 reads CATSRRATEIPEKLFF. In DNA, the CDR3 is TGTGCCACCAGCAGGAGGGCGACCGAAATACCTGAAAAACTGTTTTTT. V usage is TRBV15 and J usage is TRBJ1-4; D gene ambiguous. The CDR3 spans 16 residues. Germline CDR1 and CDR2: LNHNV and YYDKDF (reference sequence). Trimming took 3 bases from V and 7 from J, leaving 18 bases between them.

J is TRBJ1-4 and V is TRBV3-1 (or the pseudogene TRBV3-2); 8 bases agree with TRBD1. J lost 8 bases, V lost 3 bases, and 8 bases had no gene match. Germline V lookup: CDR1 LGHDT, CDR2 YNNKEL (reference sequence). The CDR3 totals 15 residues. The CDR3 protein is CASSQTGTGGEKLFF. The CDR3 bases are TGTGCCAGCAGCCAGACCGGGACAGGAGGAGAAAAACTGTTTTTT.

The chain combines TRBV11-2 with TRBJ2-3; 8 bases are shared with TRBD2. Germline values: CDR1 SGHAT, CDR2 FQNNGV. The CDR3 consists of 15 residues. The junction had 4 bases not matched to a gene; V was cut back by 5 bases and J by 0 bases. CDR3 DNA sequence: TGTGCCAGCAGCGTTAGCGGGACTAGCACAGATACGCAGTATTTT. It encodes CASSVSGTSTDTQYF.

This chain connects TRBV30 to TRBJ2-7; 7 bases fit TRBD1. V shed 2 bases, J shed 4 bases, and the junction held 11 bases outside the gene matches. Germline CDR1 reads GTSNPN; CDR2 reads SVGIG (reference sequence). CDR3 length equals 15 residues. CDR3 in amino acids: CAWSPPGTDPYEQYF. CDR3 sequence (DNA): TGTGCCTGGAGTCCCCCCGGGACAGATCCATACGAGCAGTACTTC.

The chain joins TRBV5-8 to TRBJ2-2; 12 bases are a match to TRBD2. The J segment lost 4 bases and the V segment lost 3 bases, leaving 4 bases of the junction unmatched. This CDR3 is built from 16 residues. CDR1 is SGHTS and CDR2 is YDEGEE in the germline V gene. As DNA, the CDR3 is TGTGCCAGCAGCTCGGGACTAGCGGGCCTCACCGGGGAGCTGTTTTTT. Translated: CASSSGLAGLTGELFF.

The rearrangement joins TRBV5-1 to TRBJ1-3; D call uncertain. V was cut by 1 base and J by 0 bases, with 8 bases left in between. The germline gives CDR1 SGHRS, CDR2 YFSETQ. CDR3 size: 15 residues. Written as DNA, the CDR3 is TGCGCCAGCAGCTTGCGCGGGGACTCTGGAAACACCATATATTTT. Encoded protein: CASSLRGDSGNTIYF.

The genes are TRBV7-9 and TRBJ2-7; tentatively, D is TRBD1 (6 bases). The V end was cut by 5 bases, the J end by 0 bases, with 11 bases between. This CDR3 contains 14 residues. CDR1 and CDR2 from the germline V gene are SEHNR and FQNEAQ (reference sequence). CDR3 in DNA: TGTGCCAGCAGCCCATGGACAGTCTCCTACGAGCAGTACTTC. Protein: CASSPWTVSYEQYF.

The chain combines TRBV7-8 with TRBJ1-6; D is undetermined. Trimming shortened V by 1 base and J by 10 bases, and 14 bases separated the two germline ends. Per germline, CDR1 SGHVS and CDR2 FQNEAQ. CDR3 length: 15 amino acids. CDR3 nucleotide sequence: TGTGCCAGCAGCTTAGTAGGCGGGCCGCAATCACCCCTCCACTTT. This translates into CASSLVGGPQSPLHF. Full variable domain (remainder filled in from reference TRBV7-8 and TRBJ1-6): GAGVSQSPRYKVAKRGQDVALRCDPISGHVSLFWYQQALGQGPEFLTYFQNEAQLDKSGLPSDRFFAERPEGSVSTLKIQRTQQEDSAVYLCASSLVGGPQSPLHFGNGTRLTVT.

This clone appeared many times. The chain carries TRBV19 and TRBJ1-3, with TRBD1 matching 8 bases. The CDR3 runs 18 residues. The ends lost 6 bases at V and 0 bases at J; junction bases unmatched: 13. Germline V gene data show CDR1 as LNHDA and CDR2 as SQIVND (reference sequence). The CDR3: CASSQLPGQGSSGNTIYF. The DNA of the CDR3 is TGTGCCAGTAGCCAACTCCCAGGACAGGGAAGCTCTGGAAACACCATATATTTT.

The rearrangement links TRBV12-1 to TRBJ1-1. TRBV12-1 counts as a pseudogene. The CDR3 consists of 14 residues. The CDR3 sequence is CASSFEAVNTEAFF. CDR3 DNA sequence: TGTGCCAGCAGCTTTGAGGCGGTGAACACTGAAGCTTTCTTT.

V is TRBV27 and J is TRBJ2-2, with D possibly matching TRBD2 (7 bases). The CDR3 is 16 amino acids. CDR1 and CDR2 from the germline V gene are MNHEY and SMNVEV (reference sequence). Trimming cost V 0 bases and J 2 bases, with 10 bases left between them. CDR3 residues: CASSLSGGLNTGELFF. The DNA for the CDR3 is TGTGCCAGCAGTTTATCGGGGGGGCTAAACACCGGGGAGCTGTTTTTT.

V usage is TRBV9 and J usage is TRBJ2-7; a weak D match, TRBD1 (6 bases). Trimming took off 3 bases at V and 0 bases at J, with 10 bases between the two ends. In germline, CDR1 is SGDLS, CDR2 YYNGEE. The CDR3 loop spans 14 amino acids. The DNA of the CDR3 is TGTGCCAGCAGCGGGGGGCCAAGCTCCTACGAGCAGTACTTC. Translated, it gives CASSGGPSSYEQYF.

This clone was found once. V is TRBV5-1 and J is TRBJ1-2; TRBD1 matches at 8 bases. Looked up from germline, CDR1 is SGHRS and CDR2 is YFSETQ. This CDR3 comprises 15 residues. With V trimmed by 0 bases and J by 4 bases, 5 bases remained unmatched. The CDR3 bases are TGCGCCAGCAGCTTGGCCCAGGGGGCGGTCTATGGCTACACCTTC. Protein product: CASSLAQGAVYGYTF. Combining the CDR3 with reference TRBV5-1 and TRBJ1-2 gives the whole variable domain KAGVTQTPRYLIKTRGQQVTLSCSPISGHRSVSWYQQTPGQGLQFLFEYFSETQRNKGNFPGRFSGRQFSNSRSEMNVSTLELGDSALYLCASSLAQGAVYGYTFGSGTRLTVV.

The rearrangement uses TRBV7-9 and TRBJ1-5, with TRBD1 as a possible D gene (5 bases). CDR3 length equals 15 residues. The V end was cut by 1 base, the J end by 5 bases, with 12 bases between. Germline V lookup: CDR1 SEHNR, CDR2 FQNEAQ (reference sequence). Here the CDR3 DNA reads TGTGCCAGCAGCTTAGGCCAGGGCCTAGATCAGCCCCAGCATTTT. Its protein is CASSLGQGLDQPQHF. Based on the CDR3 plus reference TRBV7-9 and TRBJ1-5, the full variable domain is DTGVSQNPRHKITKRGQNVTFRCDPISEHNRLYWYRQTLGQGPEFLTYFQNEAQLEKSRLLSDRFSAERPKGSFSTLEIQRTEQGDSAMYLCASSLGQGLDQPQHFGDGTRLSIL.

V is TRBV11-2 and J is TRBJ2-7, with 7 nucleotides matching TRBD1. The germline V gene encodes CDR1 SGHAT and CDR2 FQNNGV. V lost 0 bases, J lost 2 bases, and 4 bases stayed unmatched. The CDR3 extends over 15 amino acids. This chain's CDR3 is CASSLDSGTAYEQYF. The CDR3 DNA reads as TGTGCCAGCAGCTTAGACTCCGGGACAGCCTACGAGCAGTACTTC.

The V gene is TRBV5-1, the J gene TRBJ1-5; D uncertain. Deletions cut 0 bases from V and 5 bases from J, with 12 bases between. Looked up from germline, CDR1 is SGHRS and CDR2 is YFSETQ. The CDR3 loop spans 15 amino acids. The DNA of the CDR3 is TGCGCCAGCAGCTTGGGAGGCGCCGAGGATCAGCCCCAGCATTTT. This translates into CASSLGGAEDQPQHF.